This T cell receptor (beta chain) stems from a study of T cells in Graves' hyperthyroidism and ophthalmopathy. Amplification of TCR beta CDR3 regions used RNA as the template. First-round RT-PCR with HTBI primers amplified the TCR CDR3 region. TCRdb re-derived calls from the multiplex PCR reads in MiXCR, one entry per CDR3 protein. This sample has 750,000 to 900,000 distinct CDR3 sequences, with roughly 40% found just once. This clonotype appeared many times. Trimming cost V 8 bases and J 4 bases; bases outside gene matches: 13. The CDR3 has 15 amino acids. In germline, CDR1 is SEHNR, CDR2 FQNEAQ (reference sequence).

This rearrangement joins TRBV7-9 to TRBJ2-5; 7 nucleotides align to TRBD1. This sequence originates from a man between 18 and 35 years old with Graves' hyperthyroidism. The sample comprised blood. DNA for the CDR3: TGTGCCAGCGACCTCGGCCAGGGGGTGGGAGAGACCCAGTACTTC. This sequence encodes CASDLGQGVGETQYF.